This T cell receptor (beta chain) was recorded in a study of shared clonotypes between healthy human individuals. Naivety among CD8 cells was defined by CD45RO negativity and positive CCR7 selection, thereby excluding terminally differentiated effector memory CD45RA+ cells. The healthy adult donors were HIV-negative and reported no recent acute infections or vaccinations. With regard to this clone: Its specificity is not known.

Only in-frame clones appear in the TCRdb table, and some are missing; sequencing was by immunoSEQ multiplex PCR. In the table there are some 1,900,000 clones, roughly 94% of which are singletons. Germline loops: CDR1 SGHNT, CDR2 YYREEE (reference sequence). The CDR3 extends over 12 amino acids. The V end was cut by 7 bases, the J end by 8 bases, with 15 bases between. The study, taken as a whole, reports: Incompleteness in sorted-subset sequencing, despite large depth, was shown by rarefaction. Clonotypes that were shared across a handful of donors made up around 5% of naive CD4 clonotypes. Non-shared clonotypes had lower generation probabilities than those shared by all four donors.

The clonotype originates from a young man in good health. The chain joins TRBV5-4 to TRBJ1-2; tentatively, D is TRBD1 (6 bases). The specimen sequenced was naive CD8+ T cells sorted from blood. In DNA, the CDR3 is TGTGCCAGCTTTGGGGGCCTTGAGGGCTACACCTTC. Its translation: CASFGGLEGYTF.